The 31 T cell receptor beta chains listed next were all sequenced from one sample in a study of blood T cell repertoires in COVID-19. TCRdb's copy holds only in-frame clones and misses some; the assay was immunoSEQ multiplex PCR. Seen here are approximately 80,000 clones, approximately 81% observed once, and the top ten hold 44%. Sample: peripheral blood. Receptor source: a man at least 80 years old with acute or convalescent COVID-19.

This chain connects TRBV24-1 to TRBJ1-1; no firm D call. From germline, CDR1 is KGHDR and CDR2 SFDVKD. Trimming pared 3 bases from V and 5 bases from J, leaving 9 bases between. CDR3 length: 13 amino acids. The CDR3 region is CATSDTLTTEAFF. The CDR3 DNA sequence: TGTGCCACCAGTGATACCCTGACTACTGAAGCTTTCTTT.

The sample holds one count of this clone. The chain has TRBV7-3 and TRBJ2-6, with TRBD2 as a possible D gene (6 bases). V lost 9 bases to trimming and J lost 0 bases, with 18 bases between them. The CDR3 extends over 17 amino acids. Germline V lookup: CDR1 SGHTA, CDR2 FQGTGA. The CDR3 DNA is TGTGCCAGTTCCCCAAATGGGGGGAACTCTGGGGCCAACGTCCTGACTTTC. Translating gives CASSPNGGNSGANVLTF. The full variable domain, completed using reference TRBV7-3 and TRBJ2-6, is GAGVSQTPSNKVTEKGKYVELRCDPISGHTALYWYRQSLGQGPEFLIYFQGTGAADDSGLPNDRFFAVRPEGSVSTLKIQRTERGDSAVYLCASSPNGGNSGANVLTFGAGSRLTVL.

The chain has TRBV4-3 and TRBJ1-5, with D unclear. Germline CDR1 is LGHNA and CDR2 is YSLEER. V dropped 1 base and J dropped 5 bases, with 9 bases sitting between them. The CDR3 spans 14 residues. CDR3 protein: CASSQALSDQPQHF. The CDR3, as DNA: TGCGCCAGCAGCCAAGCCCTGTCCGATCAGCCCCAGCATTTT.

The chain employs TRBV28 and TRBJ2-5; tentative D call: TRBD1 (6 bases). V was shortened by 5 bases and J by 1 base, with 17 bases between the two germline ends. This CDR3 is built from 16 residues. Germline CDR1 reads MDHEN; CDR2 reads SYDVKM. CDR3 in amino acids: CASSPHDRRTQETQYF. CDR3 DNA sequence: TGTGCCAGCAGTCCACACGACAGGAGAACCCAAGAGACCCAGTACTTC.

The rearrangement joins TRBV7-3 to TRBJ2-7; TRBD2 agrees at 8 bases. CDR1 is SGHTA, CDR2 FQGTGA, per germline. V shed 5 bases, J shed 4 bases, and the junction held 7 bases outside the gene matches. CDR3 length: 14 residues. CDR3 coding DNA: TGTGCCAGCAGCCCGAGCGGGAGAGTATACGAGCAGTACTTC. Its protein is CASSPSGRVYEQYF.

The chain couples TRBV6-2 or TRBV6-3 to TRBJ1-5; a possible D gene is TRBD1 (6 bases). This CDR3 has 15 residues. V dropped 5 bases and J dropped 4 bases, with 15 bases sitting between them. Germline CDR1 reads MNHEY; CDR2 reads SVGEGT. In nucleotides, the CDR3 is TGTGCCAGCAGTCCCGGACAGTTTATGAATCAGCCCCAGCATTTT. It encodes CASSPGQFMNQPQHF.

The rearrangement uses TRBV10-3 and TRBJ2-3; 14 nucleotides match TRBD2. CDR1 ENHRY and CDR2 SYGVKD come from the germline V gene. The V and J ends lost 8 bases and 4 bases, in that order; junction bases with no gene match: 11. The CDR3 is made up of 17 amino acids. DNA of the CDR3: TGTGCCATCCTGCCGACTAGCGGGAGGGCCTCGGCAGATACGCAGTATTTT. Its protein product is CAILPTSGRASADTQYF.

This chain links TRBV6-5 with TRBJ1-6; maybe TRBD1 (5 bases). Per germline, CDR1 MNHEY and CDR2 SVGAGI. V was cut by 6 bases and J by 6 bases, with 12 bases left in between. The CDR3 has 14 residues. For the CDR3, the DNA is TGTGCCAGCAGGGGTGGGGCGCCTAATTCACCCCTCCACTTT. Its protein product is CASRGGAPNSPLHF.

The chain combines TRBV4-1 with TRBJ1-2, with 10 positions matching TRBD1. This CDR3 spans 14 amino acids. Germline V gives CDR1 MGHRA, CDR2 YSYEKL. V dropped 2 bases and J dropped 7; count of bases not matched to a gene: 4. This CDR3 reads CASSQPGTGVGYTF. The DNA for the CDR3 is TGCGCCAGCAGCCAACCCGGGACAGGGGTTGGCTACACCTTC.

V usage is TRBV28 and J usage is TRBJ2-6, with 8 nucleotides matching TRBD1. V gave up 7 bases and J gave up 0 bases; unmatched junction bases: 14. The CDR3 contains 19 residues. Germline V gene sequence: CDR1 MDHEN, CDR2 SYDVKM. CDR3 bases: TGTGCCAGCACCTTATCCGGGACAGGTATTTTCTCTGGGGCCAACGTCCTGACTTTC. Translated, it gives CASTLSGTGIFSGANVLTF.

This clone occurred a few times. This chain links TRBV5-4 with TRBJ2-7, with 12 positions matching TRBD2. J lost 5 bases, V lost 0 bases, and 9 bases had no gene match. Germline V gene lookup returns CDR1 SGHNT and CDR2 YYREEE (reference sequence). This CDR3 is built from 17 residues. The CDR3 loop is CASSLGPSGRVGDEQYF. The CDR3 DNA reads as TGTGCCAGCAGCTTGGGGCCTAGCGGGAGGGTTGGCGACGAGCAGTACTTC.

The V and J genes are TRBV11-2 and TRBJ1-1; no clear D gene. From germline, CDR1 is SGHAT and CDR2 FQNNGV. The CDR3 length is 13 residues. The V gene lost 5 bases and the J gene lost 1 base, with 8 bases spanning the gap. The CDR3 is CASSGLSNTEAFF. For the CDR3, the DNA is TGTGCCAGCAGCGGACTCTCGAACACTGAAGCTTTCTTT.

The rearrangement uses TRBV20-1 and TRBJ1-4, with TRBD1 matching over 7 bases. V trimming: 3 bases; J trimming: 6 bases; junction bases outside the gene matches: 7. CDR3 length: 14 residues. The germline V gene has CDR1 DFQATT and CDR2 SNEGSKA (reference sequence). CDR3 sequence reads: CSASGAGGDEKLFF. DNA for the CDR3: TGCAGTGCTAGTGGGGCAGGGGGAGATGAAAAACTGTTTTTT.

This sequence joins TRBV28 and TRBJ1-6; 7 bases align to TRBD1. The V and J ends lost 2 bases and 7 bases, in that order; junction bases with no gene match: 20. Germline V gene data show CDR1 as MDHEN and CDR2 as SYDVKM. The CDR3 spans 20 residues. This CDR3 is CASSLGVGSGGSLLNSPLHF. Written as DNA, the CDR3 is TGTGCCAGCAGTTTAGGGGTAGGGTCAGGGGGGTCATTGCTCAATTCACCCCTCCACTTT.

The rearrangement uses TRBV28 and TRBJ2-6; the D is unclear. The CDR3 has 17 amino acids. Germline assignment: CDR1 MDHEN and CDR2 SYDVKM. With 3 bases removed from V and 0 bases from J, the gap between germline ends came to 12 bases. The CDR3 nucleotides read TGTGCCAGCAGTTTCCCTTTACCGAGCTCTGGGGCCAACGTCCTGACTTTC. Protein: CASSFPLPSSGANVLTF.

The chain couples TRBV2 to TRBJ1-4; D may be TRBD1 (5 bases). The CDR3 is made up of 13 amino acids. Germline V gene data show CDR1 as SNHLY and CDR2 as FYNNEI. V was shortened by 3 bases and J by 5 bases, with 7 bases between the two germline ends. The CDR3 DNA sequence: TGTGCCAGCAGTGACAGGGAAAATGAAAAACTGTTTTTT. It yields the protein CASSDRENEKLFF.

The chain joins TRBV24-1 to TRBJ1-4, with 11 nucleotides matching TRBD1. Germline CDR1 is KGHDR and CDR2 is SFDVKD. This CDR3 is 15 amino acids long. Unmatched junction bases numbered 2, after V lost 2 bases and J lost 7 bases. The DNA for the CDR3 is TGTGCCACCAGTGATTCCGGGACAGGGGGTGAAAAACTGTTTTTT. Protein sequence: CATSDSGTGGEKLFF.

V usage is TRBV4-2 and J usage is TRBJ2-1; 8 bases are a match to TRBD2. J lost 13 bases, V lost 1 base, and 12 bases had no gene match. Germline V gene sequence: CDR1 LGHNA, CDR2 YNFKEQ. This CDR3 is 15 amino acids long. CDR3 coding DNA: TGTGCCAGCAGCCAAGCAAAGATGAGCGGGACTAGACAGTTCTTC. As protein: CASSQAKMSGTRQFF.

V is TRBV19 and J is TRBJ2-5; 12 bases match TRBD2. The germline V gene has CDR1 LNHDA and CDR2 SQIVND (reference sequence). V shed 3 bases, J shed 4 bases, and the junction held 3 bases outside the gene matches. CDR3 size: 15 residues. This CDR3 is CASSILAGGIETQYF. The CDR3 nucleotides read TGTGCCAGTAGTATCCTAGCGGGAGGGATAGAGACCCAGTACTTC.

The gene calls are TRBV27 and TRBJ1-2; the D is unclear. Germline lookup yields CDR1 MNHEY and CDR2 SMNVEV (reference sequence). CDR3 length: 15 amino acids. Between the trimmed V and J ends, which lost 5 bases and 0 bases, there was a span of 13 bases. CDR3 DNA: TGTGCCAGCAGTCTGGAGGCAGAACCTAACTATGGCTACACCTTC. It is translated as CASSLEAEPNYGYTF.

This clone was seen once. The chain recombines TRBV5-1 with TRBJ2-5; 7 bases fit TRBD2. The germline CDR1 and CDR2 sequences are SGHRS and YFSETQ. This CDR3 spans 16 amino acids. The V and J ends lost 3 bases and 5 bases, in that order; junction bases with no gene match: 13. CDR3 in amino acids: CASSSGRGGTRETQYF. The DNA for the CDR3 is TGCGCCAGCAGCTCGGGGAGGGGAGGGACGAGGGAGACCCAGTACTTC.

The CDR3 sequence: CASSWGQGETQYF. In DNA form, the CDR3 reads TGTGCCAGCAGCTGGGGACAGGGGGAGACCCAGTACTTC. The chain uses TRBV7-2 and TRBJ2-5; 10 nucleotides agree with TRBD1. With V trimmed by 4 bases and J by 5 bases, 1 base remained unmatched. CDR3 length: 13 amino acids. Germline CDR1 and CDR2: SGHTA and FQGNSA.

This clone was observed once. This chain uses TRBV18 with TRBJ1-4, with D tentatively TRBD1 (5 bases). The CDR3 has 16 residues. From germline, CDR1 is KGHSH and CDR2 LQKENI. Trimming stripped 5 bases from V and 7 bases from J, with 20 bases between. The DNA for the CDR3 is TGTGCCAGCTCAGCTGATTACGGGACTGGCGGTGAAAAACTGTTTTTT. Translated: CASSADYGTGGEKLFF.

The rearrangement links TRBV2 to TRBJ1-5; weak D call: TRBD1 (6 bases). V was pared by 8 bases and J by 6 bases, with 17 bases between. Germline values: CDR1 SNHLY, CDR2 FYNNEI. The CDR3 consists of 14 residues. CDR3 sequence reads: CASSQGGGIQPQHF. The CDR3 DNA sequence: TGTGCCAGCTCCCAGGGCGGGGGCATTCAGCCCCAGCATTTT.

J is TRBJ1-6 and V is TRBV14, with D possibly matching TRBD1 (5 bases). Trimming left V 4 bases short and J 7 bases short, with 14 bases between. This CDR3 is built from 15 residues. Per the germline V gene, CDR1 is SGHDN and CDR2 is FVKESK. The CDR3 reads CASSPRGMANSPLHF. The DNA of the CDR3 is TGTGCCAGCAGCCCTCGGGGGATGGCCAATTCACCCCTCCACTTT.

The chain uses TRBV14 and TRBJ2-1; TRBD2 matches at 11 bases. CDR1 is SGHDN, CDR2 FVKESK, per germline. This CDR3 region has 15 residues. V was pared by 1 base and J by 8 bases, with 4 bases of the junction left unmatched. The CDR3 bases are TGTGCCAGCAGCCAAGGGCTAGCGGGAGGTTATGAGCAGTTCTTC. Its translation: CASSQGLAGGYEQFF.

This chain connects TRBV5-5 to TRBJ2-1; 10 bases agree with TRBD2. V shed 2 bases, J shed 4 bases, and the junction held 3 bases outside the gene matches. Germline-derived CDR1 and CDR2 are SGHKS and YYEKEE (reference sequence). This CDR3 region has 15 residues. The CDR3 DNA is TGTGCCAGCAGCTTAGCGGGAGGGCAATACAATGAGCAGTTCTTC. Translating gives CASSLAGGQYNEQFF.

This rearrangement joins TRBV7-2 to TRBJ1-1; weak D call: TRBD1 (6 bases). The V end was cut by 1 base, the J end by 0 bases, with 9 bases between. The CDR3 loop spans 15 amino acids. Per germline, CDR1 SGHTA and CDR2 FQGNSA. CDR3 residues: CASSLGTGMNTEAFF. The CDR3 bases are TGTGCCAGCAGCTTAGGAACAGGGATGAACACTGAAGCTTTCTTT.

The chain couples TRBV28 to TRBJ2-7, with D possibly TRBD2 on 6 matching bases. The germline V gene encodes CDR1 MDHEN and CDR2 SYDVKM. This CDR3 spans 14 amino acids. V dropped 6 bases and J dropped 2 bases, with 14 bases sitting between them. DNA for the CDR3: TGTGCCAGCAGCCGAACGGGGAGGCCCTACGAGCAGTACTTC. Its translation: CASSRTGRPYEQYF. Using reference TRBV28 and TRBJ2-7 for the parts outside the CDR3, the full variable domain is DVKVTQSSRYLVKRTGEKVFLECVQDMDHENMFWYRQDPGLGLRLIYFSYDVKMKEKGDIPEGYSVSREKKERFSLILESASTNQTSMYLCASSRTGRPYEQYFGPGTRLTVT.

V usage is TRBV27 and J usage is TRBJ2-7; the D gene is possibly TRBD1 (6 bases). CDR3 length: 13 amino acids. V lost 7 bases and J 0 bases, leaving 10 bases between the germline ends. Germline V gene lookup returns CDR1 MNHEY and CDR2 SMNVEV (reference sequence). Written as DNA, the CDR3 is TGTGCCAGCATGGACAGCCTCTCCTACGAGCAGTACTTC. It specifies CASMDSLSYEQYF.

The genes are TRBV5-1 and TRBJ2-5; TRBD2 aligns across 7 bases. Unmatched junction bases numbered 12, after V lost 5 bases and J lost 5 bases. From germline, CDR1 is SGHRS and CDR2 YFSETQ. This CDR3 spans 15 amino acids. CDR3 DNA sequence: TGCGCCAGCAGATCCAGGGAGGGTCAAATGGAGACCCAGTACTTC. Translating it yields CASRSREGQMETQYF.